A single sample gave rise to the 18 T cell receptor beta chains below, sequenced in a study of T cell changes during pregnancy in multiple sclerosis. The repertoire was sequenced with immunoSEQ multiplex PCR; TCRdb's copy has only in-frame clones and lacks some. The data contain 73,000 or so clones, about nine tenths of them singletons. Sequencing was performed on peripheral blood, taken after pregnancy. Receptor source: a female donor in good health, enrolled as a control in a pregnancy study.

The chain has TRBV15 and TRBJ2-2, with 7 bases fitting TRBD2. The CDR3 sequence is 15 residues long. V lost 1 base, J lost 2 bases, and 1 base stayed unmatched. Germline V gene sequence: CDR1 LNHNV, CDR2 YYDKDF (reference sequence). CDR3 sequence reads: CATSRGGGNTGELFF. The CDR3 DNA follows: TGTGCCACCAGCAGAGGCGGGGGAAACACCGGGGAGCTGTTTTTT.

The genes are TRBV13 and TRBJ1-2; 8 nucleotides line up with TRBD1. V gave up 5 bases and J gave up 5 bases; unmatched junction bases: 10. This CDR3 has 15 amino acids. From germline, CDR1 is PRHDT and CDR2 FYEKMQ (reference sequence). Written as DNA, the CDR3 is TGTGCCAGCAGCCAATCCGCGACAGGGGTGTATGGCTACACCTTC. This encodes CASSQSATGVYGYTF. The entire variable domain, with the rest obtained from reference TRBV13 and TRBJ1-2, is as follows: AAGVIQSPRHLIKEKRETATLKCYPIPRHDTVYWYQQGPGQDPQFLISFYEKMQSDKGSIPDRFSAQQFSDYHSELNMSSLELGDSALYFCASSQSATGVYGYTFGSGTRLTVV.

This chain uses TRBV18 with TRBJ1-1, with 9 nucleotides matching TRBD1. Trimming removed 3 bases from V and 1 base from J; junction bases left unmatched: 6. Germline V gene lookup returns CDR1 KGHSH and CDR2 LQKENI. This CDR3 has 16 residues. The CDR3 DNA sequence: TGTGCCAGCTCACCTTGGGACAGGGCTAAGAACACTGAAGCTTTCTTT. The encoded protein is CASSPWDRAKNTEAFF.

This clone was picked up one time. DNA for the CDR3: TGTGCCATCAGTGAGTCGCGACAGGGCACAGATACGCAGTATTTT. This sequence encodes CAISESRQGTDTQYF. J is TRBJ2-3 and V is TRBV10-3, with D maybe TRBD1 (6 bases). Trimming shortened V by 0 bases and J by 1 base, and 8 bases separated the two germline ends. There are 15 residues in the CDR3. The germline gives CDR1 ENHRY, CDR2 SYGVKD.

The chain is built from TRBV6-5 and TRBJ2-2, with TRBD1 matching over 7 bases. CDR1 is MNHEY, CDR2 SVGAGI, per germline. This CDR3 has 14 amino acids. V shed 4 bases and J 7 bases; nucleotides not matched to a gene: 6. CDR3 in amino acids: CASSWDSRDGELFF. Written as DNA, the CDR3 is TGTGCCAGCAGTTGGGACAGTAGAGACGGGGAGCTGTTTTTT.

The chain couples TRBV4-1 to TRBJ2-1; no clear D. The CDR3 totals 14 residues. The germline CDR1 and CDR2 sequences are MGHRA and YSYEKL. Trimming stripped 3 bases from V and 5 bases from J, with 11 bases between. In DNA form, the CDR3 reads TGCGCCAGCAGCCACCGCCTACTGGACAATGAGCAGTTCTTC. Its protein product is CASSHRLLDNEQFF.

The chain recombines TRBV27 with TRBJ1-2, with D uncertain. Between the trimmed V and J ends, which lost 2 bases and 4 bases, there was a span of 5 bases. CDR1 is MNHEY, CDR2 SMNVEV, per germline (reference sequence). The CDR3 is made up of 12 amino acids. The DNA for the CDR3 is TGTGCCAGCAGTTTAGCGGTCTATGGCTACACCTTC. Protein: CASSLAVYGYTF.

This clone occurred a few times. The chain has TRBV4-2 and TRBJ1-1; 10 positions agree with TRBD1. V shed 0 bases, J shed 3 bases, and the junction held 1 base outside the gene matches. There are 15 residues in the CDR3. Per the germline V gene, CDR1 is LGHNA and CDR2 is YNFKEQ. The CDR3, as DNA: TGTGCCAGCAGCCAAGATGGGACAGGGGACACTGAAGCTTTCTTT. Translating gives CASSQDGTGDTEAFF.

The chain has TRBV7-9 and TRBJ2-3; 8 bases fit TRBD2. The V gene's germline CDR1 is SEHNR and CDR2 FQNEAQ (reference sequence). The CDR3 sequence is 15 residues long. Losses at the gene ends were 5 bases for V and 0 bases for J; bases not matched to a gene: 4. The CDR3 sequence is CASSRTSGSTDTQYF. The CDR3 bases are TGTGCCAGCAGCCGAACTAGCGGTAGCACAGATACGCAGTATTTT.

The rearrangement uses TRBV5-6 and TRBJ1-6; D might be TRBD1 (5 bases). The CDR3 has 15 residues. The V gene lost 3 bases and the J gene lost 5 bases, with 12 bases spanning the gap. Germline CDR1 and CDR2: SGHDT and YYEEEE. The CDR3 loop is CASSWRDRDNSPLHF. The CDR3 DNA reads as TGTGCCAGCAGCTGGCGGGACCGAGATAATTCACCCCTCCACTTT.

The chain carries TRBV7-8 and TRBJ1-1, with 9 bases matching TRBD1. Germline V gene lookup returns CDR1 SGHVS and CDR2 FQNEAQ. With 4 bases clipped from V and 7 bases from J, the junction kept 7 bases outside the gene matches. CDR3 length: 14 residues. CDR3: CASSSPGQGGEAFF. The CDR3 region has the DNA TGTGCCAGCAGCTCCCCGGGACAGGGCGGTGAAGCTTTCTTT.

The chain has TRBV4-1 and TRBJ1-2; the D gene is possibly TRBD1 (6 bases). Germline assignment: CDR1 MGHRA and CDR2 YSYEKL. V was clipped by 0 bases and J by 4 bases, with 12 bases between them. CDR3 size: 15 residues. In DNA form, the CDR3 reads TGCGCCAGCAGCCAAGACAGGGGTATAGGCTATGGCTACACCTTC. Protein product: CASSQDRGIGYGYTF.

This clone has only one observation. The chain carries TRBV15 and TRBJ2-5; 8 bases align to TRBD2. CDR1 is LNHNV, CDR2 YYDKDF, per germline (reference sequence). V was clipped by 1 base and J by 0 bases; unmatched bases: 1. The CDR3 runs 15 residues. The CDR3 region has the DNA TGTGCCACCAGCAGAGTAGCGGGGTACCAAGAGACCCAGTACTTC. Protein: CATSRVAGYQETQYF.

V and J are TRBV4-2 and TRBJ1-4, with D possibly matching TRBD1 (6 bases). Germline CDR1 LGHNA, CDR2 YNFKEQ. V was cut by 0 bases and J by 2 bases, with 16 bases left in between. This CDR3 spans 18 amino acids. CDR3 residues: CASSQDPGGGPTNEKLFF. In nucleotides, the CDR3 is TGTGCCAGCAGCCAAGATCCTGGGGGGGGGCCTACTAATGAAAAACTGTTTTTT.

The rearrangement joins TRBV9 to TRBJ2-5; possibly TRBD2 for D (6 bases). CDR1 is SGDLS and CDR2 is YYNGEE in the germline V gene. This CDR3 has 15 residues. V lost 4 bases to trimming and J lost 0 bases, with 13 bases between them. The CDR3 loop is CASSYSGVYQETQYF. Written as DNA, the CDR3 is TGTGCCAGCAGCTATAGCGGAGTGTACCAAGAGACCCAGTACTTC.

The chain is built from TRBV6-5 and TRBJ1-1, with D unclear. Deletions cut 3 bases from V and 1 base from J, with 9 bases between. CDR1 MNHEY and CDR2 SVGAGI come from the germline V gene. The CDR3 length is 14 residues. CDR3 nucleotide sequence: TGTGCCAGCAGTTATCAACCAGGGAACACTGAAGCTTTCTTT. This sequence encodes CASSYQPGNTEAFF.

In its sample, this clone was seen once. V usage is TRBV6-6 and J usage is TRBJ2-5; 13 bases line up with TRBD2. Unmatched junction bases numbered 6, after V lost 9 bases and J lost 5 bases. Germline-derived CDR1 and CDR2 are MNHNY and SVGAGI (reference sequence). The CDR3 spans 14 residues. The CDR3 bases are TGTGCCAGTCGACTAGCGGGGGGCGTGGAGACCCAGTACTTC. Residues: CASRLAGGVETQYF.

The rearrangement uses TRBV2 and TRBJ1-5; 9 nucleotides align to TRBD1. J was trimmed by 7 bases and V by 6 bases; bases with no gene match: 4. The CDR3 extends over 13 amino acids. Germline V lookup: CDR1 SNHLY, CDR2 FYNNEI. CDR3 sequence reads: CASRGDRDQPQHF. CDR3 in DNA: TGTGCCAGCAGAGGGGACAGGGACCAGCCCCAGCATTTT.